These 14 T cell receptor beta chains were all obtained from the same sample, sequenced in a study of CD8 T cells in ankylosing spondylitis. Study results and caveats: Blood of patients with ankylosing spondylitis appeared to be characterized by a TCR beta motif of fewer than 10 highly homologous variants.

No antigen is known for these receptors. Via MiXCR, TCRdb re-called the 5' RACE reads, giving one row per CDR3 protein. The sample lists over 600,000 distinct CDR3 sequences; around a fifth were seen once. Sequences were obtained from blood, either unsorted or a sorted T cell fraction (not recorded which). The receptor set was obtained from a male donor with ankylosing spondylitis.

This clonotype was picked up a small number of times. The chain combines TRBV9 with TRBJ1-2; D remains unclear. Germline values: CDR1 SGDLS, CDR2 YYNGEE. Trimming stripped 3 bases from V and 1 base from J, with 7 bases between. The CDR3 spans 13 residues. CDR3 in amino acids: CASSARDNYGYTF. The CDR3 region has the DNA TGTGCCAGCAGCGCCAGAGATAACTATGGCTACACCTTC. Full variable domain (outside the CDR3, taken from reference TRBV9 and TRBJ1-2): DSGVTQTPKHLITATGQRVTLRCSPRSGDLSVYWYQQSLDQGLQFLIQYYNGEERAKGNILERFSAQQFPDLHSELNLSSLELGDSALYFCASSARDNYGYTFGSGTRLTVV.

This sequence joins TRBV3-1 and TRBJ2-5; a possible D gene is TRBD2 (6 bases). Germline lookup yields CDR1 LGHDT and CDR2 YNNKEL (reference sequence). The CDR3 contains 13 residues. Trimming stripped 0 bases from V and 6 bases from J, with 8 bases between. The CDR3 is CASSQEGGKTQYF. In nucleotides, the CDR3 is TGTGCCAGCAGCCAAGAGGGGGGAAAGACCCAGTACTTC.

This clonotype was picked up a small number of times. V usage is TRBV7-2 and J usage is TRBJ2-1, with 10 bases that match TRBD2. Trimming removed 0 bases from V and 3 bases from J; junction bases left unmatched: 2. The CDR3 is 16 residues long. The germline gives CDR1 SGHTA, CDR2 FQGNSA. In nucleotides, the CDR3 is TGTGCCAGCAGCTTAGCACGGACTAGCGGCTACAATGAGCAGTTCTTC. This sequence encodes CASSLARTSGYNEQFF.

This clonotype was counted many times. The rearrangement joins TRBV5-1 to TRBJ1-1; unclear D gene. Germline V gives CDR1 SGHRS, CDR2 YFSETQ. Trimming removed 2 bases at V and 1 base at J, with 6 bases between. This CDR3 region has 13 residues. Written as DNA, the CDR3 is TGCGCCAGCAGCTTTTCATCGAACACTGAAGCTTTCTTT. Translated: CASSFSSNTEAFF.

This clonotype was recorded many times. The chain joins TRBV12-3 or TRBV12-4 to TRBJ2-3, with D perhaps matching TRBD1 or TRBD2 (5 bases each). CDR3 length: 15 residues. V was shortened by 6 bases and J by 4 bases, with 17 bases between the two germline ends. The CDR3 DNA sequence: TGTGCCAGCAGCTCCGACAGCGGATTGTCAGATACGCAGTATTTT. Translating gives CASSSDSGLSDTQYF.

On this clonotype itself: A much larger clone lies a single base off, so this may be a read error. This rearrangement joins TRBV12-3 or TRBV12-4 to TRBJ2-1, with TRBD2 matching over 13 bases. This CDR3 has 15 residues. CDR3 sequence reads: CASSGLAGDYNKQFF. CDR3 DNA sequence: TGTGCCAGCAGTGGACTAGCGGGAGACTACAATAAGCAGTTCTTC.

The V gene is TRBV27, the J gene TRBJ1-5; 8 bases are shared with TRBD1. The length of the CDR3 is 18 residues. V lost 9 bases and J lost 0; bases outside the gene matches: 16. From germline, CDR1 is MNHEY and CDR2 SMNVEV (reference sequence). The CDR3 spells CARSRPGQDYYSNQPQHF. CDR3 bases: TGTGCCAGGTCTCGTCCGGGACAGGATTACTATAGCAATCAGCCCCAGCATTTT.

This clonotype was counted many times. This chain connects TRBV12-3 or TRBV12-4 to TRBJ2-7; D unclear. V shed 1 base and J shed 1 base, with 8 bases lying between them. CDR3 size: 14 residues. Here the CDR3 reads CASSLDQLSYEQYF. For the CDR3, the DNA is TGTGCCAGCAGTTTAGATCAGCTATCCTACGAGCAGTACTTC.

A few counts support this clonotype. The DNA of the CDR3 is TGTGCCAGCAGTTTACTGAGGCCTTCTGGAAACACCATATATTTT. Translation gives CASSLLRPSGNTIYF. This sequence joins TRBV12-3 or TRBV12-4 and TRBJ1-3; D is uncertain. There are 15 residues in the CDR3. The V end was cut by 2 bases, the J end by 1 base, with 9 bases between.

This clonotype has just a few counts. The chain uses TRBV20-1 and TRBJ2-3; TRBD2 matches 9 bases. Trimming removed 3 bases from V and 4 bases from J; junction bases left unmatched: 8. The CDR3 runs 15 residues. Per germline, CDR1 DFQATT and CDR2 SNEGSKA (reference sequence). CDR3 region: CSASGGGARADTQYF. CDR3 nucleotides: TGCAGTGCTAGCGGCGGGGGGGCGCGGGCAGATACGCAGTATTTT.

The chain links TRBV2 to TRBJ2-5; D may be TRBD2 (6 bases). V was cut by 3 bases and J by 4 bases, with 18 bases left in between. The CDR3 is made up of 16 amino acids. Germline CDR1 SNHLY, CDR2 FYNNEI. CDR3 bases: TGTGCCAGCAGTGAGTCTGGTAGCGGAGCAATAGAGACCCAGTACTTC. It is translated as CASSESGSGAIETQYF.

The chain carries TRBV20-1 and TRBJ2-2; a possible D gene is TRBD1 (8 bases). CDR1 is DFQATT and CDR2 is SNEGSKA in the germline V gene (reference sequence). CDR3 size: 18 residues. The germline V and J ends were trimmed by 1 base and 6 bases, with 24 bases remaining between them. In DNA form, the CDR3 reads TGCAGTGCTAGAGCCGGGGGGCAGGGGGCCTCCCTGGCCGGGGAGCTGTTTTTT. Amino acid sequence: CSARAGGQGASLAGELFF.

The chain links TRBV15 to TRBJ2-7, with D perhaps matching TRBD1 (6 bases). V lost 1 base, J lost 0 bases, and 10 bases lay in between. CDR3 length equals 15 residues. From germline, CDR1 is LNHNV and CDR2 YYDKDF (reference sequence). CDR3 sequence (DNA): TGTGCCACCAGCAGAGGACAGGCTGTCTCCTACGAGCAGTACTTC. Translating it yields CATSRGQAVSYEQYF.

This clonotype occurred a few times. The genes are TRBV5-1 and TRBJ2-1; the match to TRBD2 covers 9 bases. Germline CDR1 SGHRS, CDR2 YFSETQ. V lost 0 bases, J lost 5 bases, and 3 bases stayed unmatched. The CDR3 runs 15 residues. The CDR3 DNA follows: TGCGCCAGCAGCTTGGCAGCGGGAGGCAACAATGAGCAGTTCTTC. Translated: CASSLAAGGNNEQFF.